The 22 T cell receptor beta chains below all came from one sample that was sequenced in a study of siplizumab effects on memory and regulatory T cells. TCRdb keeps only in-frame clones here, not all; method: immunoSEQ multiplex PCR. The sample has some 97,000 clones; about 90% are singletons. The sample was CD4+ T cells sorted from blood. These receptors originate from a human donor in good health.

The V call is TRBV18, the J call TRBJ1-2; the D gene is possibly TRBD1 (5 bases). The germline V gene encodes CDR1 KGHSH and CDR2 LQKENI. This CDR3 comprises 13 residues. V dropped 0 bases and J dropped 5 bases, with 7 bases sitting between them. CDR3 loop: CASSPPTEYGYTF. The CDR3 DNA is TGTGCCAGCTCACCACCGACAGAGTATGGCTACACCTTC.

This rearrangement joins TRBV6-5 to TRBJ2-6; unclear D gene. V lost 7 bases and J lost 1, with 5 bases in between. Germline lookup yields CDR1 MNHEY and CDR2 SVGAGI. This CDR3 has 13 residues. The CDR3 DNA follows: TGTGCCAGCACCTCGTCTGGGGCCAACGTCCTGACTTTC. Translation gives CASTSSGANVLTF.

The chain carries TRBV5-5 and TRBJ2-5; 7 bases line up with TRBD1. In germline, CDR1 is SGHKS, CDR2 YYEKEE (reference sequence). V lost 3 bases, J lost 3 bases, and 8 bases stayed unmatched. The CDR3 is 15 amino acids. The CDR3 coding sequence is TGTGCCAGCAGCTATATTGGACAGGCCAAAGAGACCCAGTACTTC. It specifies CASSYIGQAKETQYF.

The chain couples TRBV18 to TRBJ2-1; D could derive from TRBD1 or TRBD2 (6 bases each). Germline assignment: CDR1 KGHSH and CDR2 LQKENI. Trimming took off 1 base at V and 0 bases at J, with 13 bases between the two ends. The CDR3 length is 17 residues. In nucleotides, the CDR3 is TGTGCCAGCTCACCACTGGGGGGCCCTAGCTCCTACAATGAGCAGTTCTTC. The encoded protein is CASSPLGGPSSYNEQFF. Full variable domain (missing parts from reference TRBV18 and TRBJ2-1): NAGVMQNPRHLVRRRGQEARLRCSPMKGHSHVYWYRQLPEEGLKFMVYLQKENIIDESGMPKERFSAEFPKEGPSILRIQQVVRGDSAAYFCASSPLGGPSSYNEQFFGPGTRLTVL.

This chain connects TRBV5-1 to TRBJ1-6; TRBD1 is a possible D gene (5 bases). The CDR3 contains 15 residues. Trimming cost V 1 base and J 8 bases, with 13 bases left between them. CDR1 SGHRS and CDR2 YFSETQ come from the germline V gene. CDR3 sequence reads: CASSLSSGFDSPLHF. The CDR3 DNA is TGCGCCAGCAGCTTGTCGTCAGGGTTTGATTCACCCCTCCACTTT.

The CDR3 region has the DNA TGTGCCAGCAGCTTGAGAGGTCACTCCAACTATGGCTACACCTTC. Translating gives CASSLRGHSNYGYTF. The chain joins TRBV5-6 to TRBJ1-2; D uncertain. The CDR3 totals 15 residues. The V end lost 1 base, the J end lost 2 bases, and 12 bases lay between the germline ends. Germline CDR1 SGHDT, CDR2 YYEEEE.

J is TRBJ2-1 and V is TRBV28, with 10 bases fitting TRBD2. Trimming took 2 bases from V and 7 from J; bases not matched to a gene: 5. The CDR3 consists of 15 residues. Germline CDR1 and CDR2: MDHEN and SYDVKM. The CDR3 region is CASSLLSGGANEQFF. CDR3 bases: TGTGCCAGCAGTTTACTGAGCGGGGGGGCGAATGAGCAGTTCTTC.

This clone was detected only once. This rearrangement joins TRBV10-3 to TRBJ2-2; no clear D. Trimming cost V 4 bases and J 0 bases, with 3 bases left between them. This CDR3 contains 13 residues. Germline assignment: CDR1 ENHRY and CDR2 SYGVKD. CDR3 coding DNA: TGTGCCATCAGTGGACCGAACACCGGGGAGCTGTTTTTT. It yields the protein CAISGPNTGELFF.

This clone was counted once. The CDR3 loop is CASSSTALYGYTF. The CDR3 nucleotides are TGTGCCAGCAGCAGCACAGCCTTATATGGCTACACCTTC. The chain carries TRBV7-9 and TRBJ1-2; D gene unclear. Germline assignment: CDR1 SEHNR and CDR2 FQNEAQ (reference sequence). Trimming shortened V by 5 bases and J by 5 bases, and 12 bases separated the two germline ends. CDR3 length: 13 amino acids.

CDR3 DNA: TGTGCCTGGAGTGTACAGGGCCCCGGGGAGCTGTTTTTT. This gives the protein CAWSVQGPGELFF. The V and J genes are TRBV30 and TRBJ2-2, with TRBD1 as a possible D gene (6 bases). Trimming removed 0 bases at V and 6 bases at J, with 8 bases between. The CDR3 has 13 residues. The germline V gene encodes CDR1 GTSNPN and CDR2 SVGIG (reference sequence).

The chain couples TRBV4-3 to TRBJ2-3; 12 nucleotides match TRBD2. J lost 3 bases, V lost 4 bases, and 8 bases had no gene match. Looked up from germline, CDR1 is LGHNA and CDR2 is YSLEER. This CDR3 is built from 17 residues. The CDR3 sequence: CASSLDGTSGPTDTQYF. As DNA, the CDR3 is TGCGCCAGCAGCCTAGACGGGACTAGCGGGCCTACAGATACGCAGTATTTT.

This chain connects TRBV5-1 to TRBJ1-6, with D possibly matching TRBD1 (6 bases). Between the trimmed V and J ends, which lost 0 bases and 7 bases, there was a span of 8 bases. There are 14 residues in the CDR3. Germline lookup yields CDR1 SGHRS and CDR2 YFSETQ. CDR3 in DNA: TGCGCCAGCAGCTTGGTAGGGGGAAATTCACCCCTCCACTTT. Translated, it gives CASSLVGGNSPLHF.

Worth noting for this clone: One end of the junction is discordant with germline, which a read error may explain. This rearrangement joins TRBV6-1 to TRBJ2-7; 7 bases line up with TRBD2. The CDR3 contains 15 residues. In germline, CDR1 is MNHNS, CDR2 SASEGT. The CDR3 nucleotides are TGTGCCAGCAATGAACTGGGGAGGGGTACCTACGAGCAGTACTTC. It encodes CASNELGRGTYEQYF.

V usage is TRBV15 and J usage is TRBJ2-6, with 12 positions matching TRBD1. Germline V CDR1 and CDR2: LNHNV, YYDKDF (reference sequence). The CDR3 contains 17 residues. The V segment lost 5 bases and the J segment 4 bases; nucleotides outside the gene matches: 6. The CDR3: CATSRDRGLAGANVLTF. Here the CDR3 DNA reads TGTGCCACCAGCCGGGACAGGGGGCTCGCCGGGGCCAACGTCCTGACTTTC.

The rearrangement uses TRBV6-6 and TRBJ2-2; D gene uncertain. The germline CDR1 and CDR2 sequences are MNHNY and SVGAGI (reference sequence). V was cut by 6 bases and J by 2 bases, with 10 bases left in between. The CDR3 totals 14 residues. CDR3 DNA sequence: TGTGCCAGCAGCCCGATTCCCAACACCGGGGAGCTGTTTTTT. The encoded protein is CASSPIPNTGELFF.

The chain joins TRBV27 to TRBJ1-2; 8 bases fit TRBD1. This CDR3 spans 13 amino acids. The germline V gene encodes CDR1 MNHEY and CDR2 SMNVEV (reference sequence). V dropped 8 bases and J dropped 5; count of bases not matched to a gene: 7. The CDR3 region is CASSKTGDYGYTF. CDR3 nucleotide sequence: TGTGCCAGCTCAAAGACAGGGGATTATGGCTACACCTTC.

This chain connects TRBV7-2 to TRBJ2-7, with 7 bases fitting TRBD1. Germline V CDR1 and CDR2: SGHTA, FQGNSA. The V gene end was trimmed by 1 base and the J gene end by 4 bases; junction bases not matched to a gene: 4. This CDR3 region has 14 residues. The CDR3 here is CASSLVGTVYEQYF. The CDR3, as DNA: TGTGCCAGCAGCTTAGTGGGGACAGTTTACGAGCAGTACTTC.

The CDR3 DNA sequence: TGTGCCAGCAGCTTGTTGTCTAACTATGGCTACACCTTC. Translated, it gives CASSLLSNYGYTF. This chain uses TRBV5-6 with TRBJ1-2; D not certain. The germline CDR1 and CDR2 sequences are SGHDT and YYEEEE. This CDR3 comprises 13 residues. V lost 1 base, J lost 0 bases, and 4 bases lay in between.

The CDR3: CASSPSRTSHEQFF. CDR3 sequence (DNA): TGTGCCAGCTCACCGAGCCGGACCAGCCATGAGCAGTTCTTC. The V call is TRBV18, the J call TRBJ2-1; the D is unclear. The germline V gene has CDR1 KGHSH and CDR2 LQKENI. The CDR3 covers 14 residues. The V gene lost 3 bases and the J gene lost 8 bases, with 14 bases spanning the gap.

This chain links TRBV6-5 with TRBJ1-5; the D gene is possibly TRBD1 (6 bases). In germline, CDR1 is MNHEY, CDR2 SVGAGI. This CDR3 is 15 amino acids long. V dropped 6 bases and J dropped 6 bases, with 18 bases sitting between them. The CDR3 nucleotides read TGTGCCAGCAGCTCTCTAACAGGGTATGGTCAGCCCCAGCATTTT. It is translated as CASSSLTGYGQPQHF.

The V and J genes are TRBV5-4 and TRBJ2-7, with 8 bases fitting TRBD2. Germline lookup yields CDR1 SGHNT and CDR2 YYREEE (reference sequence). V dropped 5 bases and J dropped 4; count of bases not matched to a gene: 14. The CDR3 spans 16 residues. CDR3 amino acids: CASSVGAGGLPYEQYF. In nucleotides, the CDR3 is TGTGCCAGCAGTGTAGGGGCGGGGGGCCTCCCATACGAGCAGTACTTC.

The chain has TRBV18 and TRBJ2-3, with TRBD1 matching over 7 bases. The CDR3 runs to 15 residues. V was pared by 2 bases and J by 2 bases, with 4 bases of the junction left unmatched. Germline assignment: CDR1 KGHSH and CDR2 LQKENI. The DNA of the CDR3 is TGTGCCAGCTCACCAACGGGACAGCTCACAGATACGCAGTATTTT. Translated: CASSPTGQLTDTQYF.